This TCR beta chain appears in the sequencing data of a study of blood T cell repertoires in COVID-19. Study at large: Spain, Italy and the United States supplied samples that represented acute and convalescent COVID-19. Sources were T cells, B-cell-depleted T cells, or PBMCs; the material itself was cDNA or gDNA.

This clone has at least ten counts. Source study methods: Reference gene primer amplification in the assay estimated nucleated cell counts. Sequencing used immunoSEQ multiplex PCR; TCRdb keeps in-frame clones, though not all of them. Clone size and V and J calls were adopted from that table, with D and trimming inferred from the DNA. In the table there are about 47,000 clones, about 88% of which are singletons. Source material: peripheral blood. The receptor comes from a man aged 45 to 65 with acute or convalescent COVID-19.

CDR3: CASRGAGDSNQPQHF. The CDR3, as DNA: TGTGCCAGCAGGGGGGCAGGCGATAGCAATCAGCCCCAGCATTTT. The chain joins TRBV25-1 to TRBJ1-5; D possibly corresponds to TRBD1 (6 bases). The germline CDR1 and CDR2 sequences are MGHDK and SYGVNS. The CDR3 consists of 15 residues. Trimming left V 6 bases short and J 0 bases short, with 12 bases between.